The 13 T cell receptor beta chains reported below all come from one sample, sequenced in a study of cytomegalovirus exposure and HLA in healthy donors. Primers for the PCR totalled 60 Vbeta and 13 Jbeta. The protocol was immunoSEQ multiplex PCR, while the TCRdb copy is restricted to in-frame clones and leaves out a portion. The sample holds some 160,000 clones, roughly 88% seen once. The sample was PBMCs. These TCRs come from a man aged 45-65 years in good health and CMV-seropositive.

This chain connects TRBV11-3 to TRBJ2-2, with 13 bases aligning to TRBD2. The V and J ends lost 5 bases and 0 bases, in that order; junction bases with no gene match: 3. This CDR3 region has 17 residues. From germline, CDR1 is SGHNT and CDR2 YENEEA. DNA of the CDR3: TGTGCCAGCAGCGACGGACTAGCGGGGGCGAACACCGGGGAGCTGTTTTTT. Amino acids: CASSDGLAGANTGELFF.

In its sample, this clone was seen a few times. The CDR3 region has the DNA TGTGCCAGCAGCGCTAAAGGGGGGGCCGATGAAAAACTGTTTTTT. The encoded protein is CASSAKGGADEKLFF. The chain employs TRBV6-1 and TRBJ1-4, with D maybe TRBD1 (6 bases). CDR3 length: 15 residues. The germline V gene encodes CDR1 MNHNS and CDR2 SASEGT. Between the trimmed V and J ends, which lost 6 bases and 6 bases, there was a span of 17 bases.

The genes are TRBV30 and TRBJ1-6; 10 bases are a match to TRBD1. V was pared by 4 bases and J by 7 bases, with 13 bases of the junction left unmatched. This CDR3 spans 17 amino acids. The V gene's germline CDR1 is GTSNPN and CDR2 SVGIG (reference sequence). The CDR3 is CAWTLGTGDIKNSPLHF. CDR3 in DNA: TGTGCCTGGACGCTCGGGACAGGGGATATTAAGAATTCACCCCTCCACTTT.

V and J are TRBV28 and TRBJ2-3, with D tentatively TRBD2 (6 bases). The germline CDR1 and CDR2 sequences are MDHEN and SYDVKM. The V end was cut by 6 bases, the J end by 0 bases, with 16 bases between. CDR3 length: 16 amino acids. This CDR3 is CASRLGGAASTDTQYF. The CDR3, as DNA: TGTGCCAGCAGGCTCGGCGGGGCAGCTAGCACAGATACGCAGTATTTT. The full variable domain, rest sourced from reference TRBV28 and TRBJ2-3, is DVKVTQSSRYLVKRTGEKVFLECVQDMDHENMFWYRQDPGLGLRLIYFSYDVKMKEKGDIPEGYSVSREKKERFSLILESASTNQTSMYLCASRLGGAASTDTQYFGPGTRLTVL.

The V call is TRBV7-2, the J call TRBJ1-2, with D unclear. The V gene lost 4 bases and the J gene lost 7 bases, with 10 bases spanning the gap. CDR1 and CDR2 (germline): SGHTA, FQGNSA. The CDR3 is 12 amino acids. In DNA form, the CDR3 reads TGTGCCAGCAGCTCATCGGTTGGTGGCTACACCTTC. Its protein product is CASSSSVGGYTF.

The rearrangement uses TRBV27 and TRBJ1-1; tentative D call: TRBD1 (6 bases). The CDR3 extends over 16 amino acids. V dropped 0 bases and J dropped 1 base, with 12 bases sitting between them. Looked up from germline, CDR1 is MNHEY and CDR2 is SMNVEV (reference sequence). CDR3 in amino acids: CASSLSPQGRNTEAFF. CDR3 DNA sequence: TGTGCCAGCAGTTTATCGCCCCAGGGGAGGAACACTGAAGCTTTCTTT.

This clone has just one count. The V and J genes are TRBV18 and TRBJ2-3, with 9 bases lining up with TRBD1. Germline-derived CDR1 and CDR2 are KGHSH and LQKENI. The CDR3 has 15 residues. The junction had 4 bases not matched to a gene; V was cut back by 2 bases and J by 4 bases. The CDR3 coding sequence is TGTGCCAGCTCACCAGGGCGGACAGGGGCAGATACGCAGTATTTT. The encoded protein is CASSPGRTGADTQYF.

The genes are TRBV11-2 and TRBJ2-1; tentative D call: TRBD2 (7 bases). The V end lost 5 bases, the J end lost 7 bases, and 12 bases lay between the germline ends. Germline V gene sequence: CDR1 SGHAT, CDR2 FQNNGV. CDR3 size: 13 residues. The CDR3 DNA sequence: TGTGCCAGCAGCCCTAGGGGGGGGAATGAGCAGTTCTTC. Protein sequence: CASSPRGGNEQFF.

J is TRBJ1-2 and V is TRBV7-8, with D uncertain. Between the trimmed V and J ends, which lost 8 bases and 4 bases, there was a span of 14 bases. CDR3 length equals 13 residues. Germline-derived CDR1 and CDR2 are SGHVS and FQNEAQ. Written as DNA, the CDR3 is TGTGCCAGCTCTTTACCGCGGAGCTATGGCTACACCTTC. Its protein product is CASSLPRSYGYTF.

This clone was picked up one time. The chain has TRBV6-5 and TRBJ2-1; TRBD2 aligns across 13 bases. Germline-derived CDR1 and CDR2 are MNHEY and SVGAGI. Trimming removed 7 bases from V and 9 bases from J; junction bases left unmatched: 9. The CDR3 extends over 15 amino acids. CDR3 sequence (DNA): TGTGCCAGCACCTCAAAGGGACTAGCGGGAACTGAGCAGTTCTTC. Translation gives CASTSKGLAGTEQFF.

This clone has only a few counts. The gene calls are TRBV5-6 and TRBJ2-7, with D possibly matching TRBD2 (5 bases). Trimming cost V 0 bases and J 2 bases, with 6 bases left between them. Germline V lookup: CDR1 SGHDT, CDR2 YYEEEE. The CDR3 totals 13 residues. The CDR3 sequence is CASSLGRTYEQYF. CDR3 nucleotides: TGTGCCAGCAGCTTGGGGAGGACCTACGAGCAGTACTTC.

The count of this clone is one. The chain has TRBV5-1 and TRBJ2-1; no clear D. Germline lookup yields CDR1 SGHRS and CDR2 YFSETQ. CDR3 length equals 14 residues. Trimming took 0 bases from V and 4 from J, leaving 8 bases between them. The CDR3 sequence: CASSLVAEYNEQFF. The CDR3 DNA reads TGCGCCAGCAGCTTGGTGGCGGAGTACAATGAGCAGTTCTTC.

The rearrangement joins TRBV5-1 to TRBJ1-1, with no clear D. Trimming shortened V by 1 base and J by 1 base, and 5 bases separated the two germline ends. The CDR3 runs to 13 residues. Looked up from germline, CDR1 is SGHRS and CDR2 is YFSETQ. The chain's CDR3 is CASSLNRNTEAFF. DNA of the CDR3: TGCGCCAGCAGCTTGAACAGGAACACTGAAGCTTTCTTT.